The sequence of this TCR beta chain was determined in a study of graft-versus-host responses after intestinal transplantation. The V gene's germline CDR1 is MDHEN and CDR2 SYDVKM. Trimming left V 6 bases short and J 5 bases short, with 14 bases between. The CDR3 has 14 amino acids. Here immunoSEQ multiplex PCR was the method, and the copy in TCRdb shows in-frame clones only, minus some. The repertoire holds tens of thousands of clones, with approximately 90% as singletons. The V call is TRBV28, the J call TRBJ1-5; the D is unclear. The TCR sequence derives from a human patient who received an intestinal transplant, so some T cells may come from the graft donor. The sample consisted of PBMCs, taken 26 days after transplant. The CDR3 DNA reads as TGTGCCAGCAGCCCACCTCAGGTTCATCAGCCCCAGCATTTT. This codes for CASSPPQVHQPQHF.